This entry concerns a single TCR beta chain. This specimen comes from a study of blood T cell repertoires in COVID-19. Whole-study context: Sources were T cells, B-cell-depleted T cells, or PBMCs; the material itself was cDNA or gDNA.

Generated by immunoSEQ multiplex PCR, the TCRdb table keeps only in-frame clones and is missing some. The top ten clones hold around 4.8% of a sample with 120,000 to 150,000 clones, around 84% of them seen once. V was pared by 3 bases and J by 5 bases, with 11 bases between. The CDR3 consists of 13 residues. CDR1 and CDR2 (germline): MNHNY, SVGAGI (reference sequence). The J gene is TRBJ2-7, the V gene TRBV6-6, with TRBD1 as a possible D gene (5 bases). The TCR sequence derives from a human donor in a cohort sampled during active COVID-19. The sample comprised peripheral blood. CDR3 nucleotides: TGTGCCAGCAGTTATACAGGCAGGGACGAGCAGTACTTC. Translation gives CASSYTGRDEQYF.